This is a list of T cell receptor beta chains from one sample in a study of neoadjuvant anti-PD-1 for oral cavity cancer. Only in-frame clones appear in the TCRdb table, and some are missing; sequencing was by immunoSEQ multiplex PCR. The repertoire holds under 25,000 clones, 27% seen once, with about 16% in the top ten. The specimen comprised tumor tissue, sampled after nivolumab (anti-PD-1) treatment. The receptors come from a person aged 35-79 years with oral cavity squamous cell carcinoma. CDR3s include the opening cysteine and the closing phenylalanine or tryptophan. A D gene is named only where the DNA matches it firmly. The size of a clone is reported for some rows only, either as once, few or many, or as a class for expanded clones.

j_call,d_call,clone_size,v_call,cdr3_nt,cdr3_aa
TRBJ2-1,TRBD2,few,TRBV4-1,TGCGCCAGCAGCCCCTACGCTAGCGGGAGTAAATATGAGCAGTTCTTC,CASSPYASGSKYEQFF
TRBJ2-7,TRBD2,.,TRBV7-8,TGTGCCAGCAGCTTAGCGATTGGGGGGGGGACCTACGAGCAGTACTTC,CASSLAIGGGTYEQYF
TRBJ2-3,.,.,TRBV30,TGTGCCTGGAGTGATCTGGCCCAAGGCACAGCTACGCAGTATTTT,CAWSDLAQGTATQYF
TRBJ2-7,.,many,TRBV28,TGTGCCAGCAGTTCCGGGGACTCCTCCTACGAGCAGTACTTC,CASSSGDSSYEQYF
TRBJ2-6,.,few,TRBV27,TGTGCCAGCAGCCCAAGGTACAGCTTTTCTGGGGCCAACGTCCTGACTTTC,CASSPRYSFSGANVLTF
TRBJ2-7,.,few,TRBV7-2,TGTGCCAGCAGCCCAACCCTTGGACTATCTTACGAGCAGTACTTC,CASSPTLGLSYEQYF
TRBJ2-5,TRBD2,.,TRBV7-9,TGTGCCAGCAGCCAACTAGCGGGAGAAGAGACCCAGTACTTC,CASSQLAGEETQYF
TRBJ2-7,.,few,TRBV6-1,TGTGCCAGCAGTGAAATACCGGGCCAGGGGCTCTACGAGCAGTACTTC,CASSEIPGQGLYEQYF
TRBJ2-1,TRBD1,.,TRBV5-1,TGCGCCAGCAGCCACAGGACAGGGGACTCCTACAATGAGCAGTTCTTC,CASSHRTGDSYNEQFF
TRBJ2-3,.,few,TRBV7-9,TGTGCCAGCAGCTTAGGGCAGCATTTCACAGATACGCAGTATTTT,CASSLGQHFTDTQYF
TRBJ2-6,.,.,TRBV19,TGTGCCAGTAGTATTTGGGATGGGGGATCTGGGGCCAACGTCCTGACTTTC,CASSIWDGGSGANVLTF
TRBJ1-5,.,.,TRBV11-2,TGTGCCAGCAGCTTAAGGCAGACTCAGCCCCAGCATTTT,CASSLRQTQPQHF
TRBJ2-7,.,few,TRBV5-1,TGCGCCAGCAGCTCCCGGGACGGCACCTACGAGCAGTACTTC,CASSSRDGTYEQYF
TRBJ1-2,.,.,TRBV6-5,TGTGCCAGCAGTTACTCGATCGGGGCGGTTAACTATGGCTACACCTTC,CASSYSIGAVNYGYTF
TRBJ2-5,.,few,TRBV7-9,TGTGCCAGCGGGAGTTGGCACTCCGAGGCGAAAGAGACCCAGTACTTC,CASGSWHSEAKETQYF
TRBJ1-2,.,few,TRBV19,TGTGCCAGTAGTATCCCCGGGGGCTGGCGAGGCTACACCTTC,CASSIPGGWRGYTF
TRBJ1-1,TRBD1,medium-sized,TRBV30,TGTGCCTGGAAGGGACAGGGCATCATGAACACTGAAGCTTTCTTT,CAWKGQGIMNTEAFF
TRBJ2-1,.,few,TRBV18,TGTGCCAGCTCCCGGTCGCAGGGGAATGAGCAGTTCTTC,CASSRSQGNEQFF
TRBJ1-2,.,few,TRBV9,TGTGCCAGCAGCCCCAACCGGGGGACGAGCTATGGCTACACCTTC,CASSPNRGTSYGYTF
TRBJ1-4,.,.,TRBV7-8,TGTGCCAGCAGCCCCGGCATCGGGGAAAAACTGTTTTTT,CASSPGIGEKLFF
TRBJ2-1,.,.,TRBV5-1,TGCGCCAGCAGCTTGCCGGGGGGCAACAATGAGCAGTTCTTC,CASSLPGGNNEQFF
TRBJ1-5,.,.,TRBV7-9,TGTGCCAGCAGCTTGGGGGTTAATCAGCCCCAGCATTTT,CASSLGVNQPQHF
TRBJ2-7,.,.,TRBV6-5,TGTGCCAGCAGTTACTCACCAGAGCAGTACTTC,CASSYSPEQYF
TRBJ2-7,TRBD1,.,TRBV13,TGTGCCAGCAGCTTAGGAACGGGACAGGGAATCGAGCAGTACTTC,CASSLGTGQGIEQYF
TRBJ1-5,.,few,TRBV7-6,TGTGCCAGCAGCCAACGGGGTGGCAATCAGCCCCAGCATTTT,CASSQRGGNQPQHF
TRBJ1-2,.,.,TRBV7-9,TGTGCCAGCAGAAGGGCAGGGTCGAAAGACGGCTACACCTTC,CASRRAGSKDGYTF
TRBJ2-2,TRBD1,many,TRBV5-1,TGCGCCAGCAGAGAAGACAGGGCCCCGAACACCGGGGAGCTGTTTTTT,CASREDRAPNTGELFF
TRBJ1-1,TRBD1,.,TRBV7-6,TGTGCCAGCAGCTTAGTGTCTGGACAGGGAATGAACACTGAAGCTTTCTTT,CASSLVSGQGMNTEAFF
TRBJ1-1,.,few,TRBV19,TGTGCCAGTAGTATAACAAGGAACACTGAAGCTTTCTTT,CASSITRNTEAFF
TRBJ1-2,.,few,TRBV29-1,TGCAGCGTCTATGGCTTATCGACCGAAACTAACTATGGCTACACCTTC,CSVYGLSTETNYGYTF
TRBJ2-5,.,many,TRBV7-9,TGTGCCAGCAGCTTATGGACCCCGGAGACCCAGTACTTC,CASSLWTPETQYF
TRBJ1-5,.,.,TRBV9,TGTGCCAGCAGCGCGAGTGGGGGCGGTGGGCAGCCCCAGCATTTT,CASSASGGGGQPQHF
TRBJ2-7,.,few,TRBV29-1,TGCAGCGTTGAACTTGGAACCTACGAGCAGTACTTC,CSVELGTYEQYF
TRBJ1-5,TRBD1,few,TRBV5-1,TGCGCCAGCAGCTTGGGAGAGGGGGCTGGCAATCAGCCCCAGCATTTT,CASSLGEGAGNQPQHF
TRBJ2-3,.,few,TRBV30,TGTGCCACCTATGGGCGGGGTTCAGATACGCAGTATTTT,CATYGRGSDTQYF
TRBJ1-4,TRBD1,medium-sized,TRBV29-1,TGCAGCGTTGTGCAGGGGGCCGGCGAAAAACTGTTTTTT,CSVVQGAGEKLFF
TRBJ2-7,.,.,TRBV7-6,TGTGCCAGCAGCTCCAACCCCGTATACCAGCAGTACTTC,CASSSNPVYQQYF
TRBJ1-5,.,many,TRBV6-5,TGTGCCAGCGCCCCGGTCTATAGCAATCAGCCCCAGCATTTT,CASAPVYSNQPQHF
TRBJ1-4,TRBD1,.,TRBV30,TGTGCCTGGAGTGGACAGGGACGTAATGAAAAACTGTTTTTT,CAWSGQGRNEKLFF
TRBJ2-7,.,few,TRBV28,TGTGCCAGCAGTTTGAGCAACTACGAGCAGTACTTC,CASSLSNYEQYF
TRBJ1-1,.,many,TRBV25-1,TGTGCCAGCAGTGAATCGAGCACAGGGAGGACTGAAGCTTTCTTT,CASSESSTGRTEAFF
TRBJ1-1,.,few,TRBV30,TGTGCCTGGAGAGTTGGACAATGGCCAGGGGTAGACACTGAAGCTTTCTTT,CAWRVGQWPGVDTEAFF
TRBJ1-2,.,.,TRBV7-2,TGTGCCAGCAGCCCCGATTTTAACTATGGCTACACCTTC,CASSPDFNYGYTF
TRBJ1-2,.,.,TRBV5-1,TGCGCCAGCAGCTTGTCTTTCCGGATTTATGGCTACACCTTC,CASSLSFRIYGYTF
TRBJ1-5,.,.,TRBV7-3,TGTGCCAGCAGCACCCGACAGGATCGGCCCATGTCAGCCCAGCATTTT,CASSTRQDRPMSAQHF
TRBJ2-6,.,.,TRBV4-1,TGCGCCAGCAGTCATGAGGAGGGCACTGGGGCCAACGTCCTGACTTTC,CASSHEEGTGANVLTF
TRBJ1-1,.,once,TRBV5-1,TGCGCCAGCAGCTTGGAGGGGAGGCGAGACACTGAAGCTTTCTTT,CASSLEGRRDTEAFF